These 6 T cell receptor beta chains were sequenced from one sample in a study of cytomegalovirus exposure and HLA in healthy donors. Data came from immunoSEQ multiplex PCR; TCRdb stores just in-frame clones and leaves some out. Of some 120,000 clones listed, about 88% are singletons. Sequenced material: PBMCs. Source of these receptors: a man aged 25-45 years in good health and CMV-seronegative.

This rearrangement joins TRBV15 to TRBJ2-3; TRBD2 might be the D (5 bases). Germline CDR1 LNHNV, CDR2 YYDKDF (reference sequence). The CDR3 extends over 14 amino acids. V was shortened by 1 base and J by 4 bases, with 9 bases between the two germline ends. The CDR3 here is CATSRAGLADTQYF. The CDR3 nucleotides are TGTGCCACCAGCAGAGCGGGGTTGGCAGATACGCAGTATTTT.

This clone was detected a few times. This chain uses TRBV27 with TRBJ1-2; the D gene is possibly TRBD1 (6 bases). The germline V gene has CDR1 MNHEY and CDR2 SMNVEV (reference sequence). Deletions cut 5 bases from V and 4 bases from J, with 11 bases between. The CDR3 consists of 13 residues. The CDR3 DNA reads TGTGCCAGCAGTCCGGACAGTCTCTATGGCTACACCTTC. Translating it yields CASSPDSLYGYTF.

The chain combines TRBV19 with TRBJ2-7, with D possibly matching TRBD1 (6 bases). V lost 4 bases and J lost 3, with 13 bases in between. CDR3 length: 14 residues. Germline V gives CDR1 LNHDA, CDR2 SQIVND (reference sequence). In DNA, the CDR3 is TGTGCCAGTAGTAAGGGTCAGGGGATCTACGAGCAGTACTTC. This codes for CASSKGQGIYEQYF.

The chain employs TRBV4-1 and TRBJ2-3; D not certain. Trimming took off 3 bases at V and 0 bases at J, with 4 bases between the two ends. The CDR3 totals 13 residues. Per the germline V gene, CDR1 is MGHRA and CDR2 is YSYEKL. In nucleotides, the CDR3 is TGCGCCAGCAGCCAGACTAGCACAGATACGCAGTATTTT. Translated, it gives CASSQTSTDTQYF.

This clone is judged medium-sized. V gene TRBV4-3 combines with J gene TRBJ2-6; TRBD1 matches at 7 bases. V lost 2 bases, J lost 4 bases, and 8 bases stayed unmatched. CDR3 length: 17 amino acids. Per germline, CDR1 LGHNA and CDR2 YSLEER. CDR3 nucleotides: TGCGCCAGCAGCCAATCGGCAGACAGGGCCGGGGCCAACGTCCTGACTTTC. Its translation is CASSQSADRAGANVLTF.

This clone was seen more than once but under ten times. V gene TRBV18 combines with J gene TRBJ1-2, with 7 nucleotides matching TRBD1. The CDR3 sequence is 14 residues long. Germline V gives CDR1 KGHSH, CDR2 LQKENI. The ends lost 2 bases at V and 5 bases at J; junction bases unmatched: 5. The CDR3 DNA is TGTGCCAGCTCACCAGGACAGGACTTTTATGGCTACACCTTC. It codes for CASSPGQDFYGYTF.